This T cell receptor (beta chain) was sequenced for a study of blood T cell repertoires in COVID-19. Whole-study context: The origin of the acute and convalescent COVID-19 samples was the United States, Italy and Spain. The analysed material was cDNA or gDNA that came from T cells, B-cell-depleted T cells, or PBMCs.

Germline V CDR1 and CDR2: SGHTA, FQGTGA. This CDR3 region has 15 residues. The V end was cut by 2 bases, the J end by 4 bases, with 15 bases between. The authors' processing: By means of reference gene primer amplification, nucleated cell counts were estimated. The data were produced by immunoSEQ multiplex PCR, yet TCRdb's version contains in-frame clones alone and is incomplete. Clone size and the V and J calls come from that table; the DNA yielded D and trimming. The sample contains 150,000 to 200,000 clones, over 75% of which appear only once. This clonotype was sampled from a woman between 65 and 79 years old with acute or convalescent COVID-19. The V and J genes are TRBV7-3 and TRBJ2-7, with D possibly matching TRBD2 (6 bases). What was sequenced was peripheral blood. The DNA for the CDR3 is TGTGCCAGCAGCTTACGTTCCGGTAGCGGTTACGAGCAGTACTTC. Encoded protein: CASSLRSGSGYEQYF.